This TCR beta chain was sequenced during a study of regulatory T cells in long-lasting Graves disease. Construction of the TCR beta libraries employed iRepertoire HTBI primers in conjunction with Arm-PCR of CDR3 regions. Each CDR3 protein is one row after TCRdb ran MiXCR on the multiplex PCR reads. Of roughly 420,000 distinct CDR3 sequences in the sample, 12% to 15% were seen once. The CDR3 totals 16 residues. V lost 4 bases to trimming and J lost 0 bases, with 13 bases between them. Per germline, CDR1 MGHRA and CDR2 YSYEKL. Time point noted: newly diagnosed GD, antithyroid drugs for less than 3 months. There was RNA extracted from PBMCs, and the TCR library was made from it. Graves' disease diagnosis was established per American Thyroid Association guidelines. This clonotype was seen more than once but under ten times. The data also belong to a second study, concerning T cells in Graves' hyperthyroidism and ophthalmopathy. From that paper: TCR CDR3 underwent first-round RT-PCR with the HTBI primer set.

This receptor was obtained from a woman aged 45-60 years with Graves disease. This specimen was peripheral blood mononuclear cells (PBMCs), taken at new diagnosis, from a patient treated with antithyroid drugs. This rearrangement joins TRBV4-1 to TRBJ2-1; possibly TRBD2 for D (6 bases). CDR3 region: CASSLHPGLSYNEQFF. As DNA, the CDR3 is TGCGCCAGCAGCCTACACCCGGGACTCTCCTACAATGAGCAGTTCTTC.